This T cell receptor beta chain derives from a study of OX40 agonist ivuxolimab in advanced cancers. As for the study in general: Treatment of patients was with ivuxolimab, an agonistic anti-OX40 (CD134) antibody. Anti-PD-1, anti-PD-L1 or anti-CTLA-4 therapy given earlier was allowed, and 30% to 45% had some.

The study's findings and limits: Partial responders at 0.1-3.0 mg/kg had among the lowest clonal expansion.

Autoimmune disease history or systemic immunosuppression disqualified patients. The data were produced by immunoSEQ multiplex PCR, yet TCRdb's version contains in-frame clones alone and is incomplete. The sample has 70,000 to 95,000 clones; roughly 90% are singletons. Concerning this clone itself: Its antigen is still unknown.

The CDR3 extends over 16 amino acids. The ends were cut back, 5 bases at V and 2 bases at J, with 18 bases in the middle. The V gene's germline CDR1 is KGHSH and CDR2 LQKENI. The starting material was CD4+ or CD8+ T cells sorted from blood, obtained in a trial of the OX40 agonist ivuxolimab. The receptor comes from an adult with an advanced solid tumor such as melanoma, head and neck, liver or kidney cancer. The chain is built from TRBV18 and TRBJ1-1, with D possibly being TRBD1 (5 bases). The CDR3 sequence: CASSTGGVGVNTEAFF. DNA of the CDR3: TGTGCCAGCTCAACGGGAGGGGTCGGGGTAAACACTGAAGCTTTCTTT.